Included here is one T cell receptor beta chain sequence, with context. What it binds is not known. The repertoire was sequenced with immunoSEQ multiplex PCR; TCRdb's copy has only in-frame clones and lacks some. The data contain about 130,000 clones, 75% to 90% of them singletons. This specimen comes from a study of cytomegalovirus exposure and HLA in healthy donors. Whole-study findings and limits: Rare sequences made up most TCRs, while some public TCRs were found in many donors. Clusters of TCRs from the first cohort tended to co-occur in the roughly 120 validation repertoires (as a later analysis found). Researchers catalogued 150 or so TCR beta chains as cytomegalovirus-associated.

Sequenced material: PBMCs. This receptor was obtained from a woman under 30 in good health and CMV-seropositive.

This CDR3 reads CASSSDRVTQYF. CDR3 DNA: TGTGCCAGCAGCTCTGACAGGGTGACGCAGTATTTT. This sequence joins TRBV5-6 and TRBJ2-3; TRBD1 matches 7 bases. After removal of 3 bases from V and 9 bases from J, the junction contained 4 bases not matched to a gene. Germline V CDR1 and CDR2: SGHDT, YYEEEE. The CDR3 is 12 residues long.